This TCR beta chain was obtained from a study of T cell responses to AZD1222 COVID-19 vaccine. The CDR3 contains 15 residues. CDR1 and CDR2 from the germline V gene are LNHDA and SQIVND (reference sequence). Trimming cost V 6 bases and J 5 bases; bases outside gene matches: 9. Profiled with immunoSEQ multiplex PCR; TCRdb holds only in-frame clones, not every one. This sample has 130,000 to 150,000 clones; about 89% occur once, and the top ten carry about 3%. The material was peripheral blood, obtained on day 0 of MenACWY control vaccination. The TCR comes from an adult in good health. The V gene is TRBV19, the J gene TRBJ2-5; 10 bases map to TRBD1. The CDR3 sequence is CASRARTGGFETQYF. The CDR3 DNA reads TGTGCCAGTAGAGCCCGGACAGGGGGATTTGAGACCCAGTACTTC. The complete variable domain, with remaining parts taken from reference TRBV19 and TRBJ2-5, reads DGGITQSPKYLFRKEGQNVTLSCEQNLNHDAMYWYRQDPGQGLRLIYYSQIVNDFQKGDIAEGYSVSREKKESFPLTVTSAQKNPTAFYLCASRARTGGFETQYFGPGTRLLVL.